Presented here are 12 T cell receptor beta chains from one specimen sequenced in a study of T-cell memory formation after mild COVID-19. TCRdb recomputed calls from the 5' RACE reads with MiXCR, one row per CDR3 protein. The top ten clones hold approximately 22% of a sample with about 260,000 distinct CDR3 sequences, 8.2% of them seen once. Sequencing used PBMCs or a T cell subset sorted from them (not recorded which). The receptors were sampled from a man aged 18-30 years who had mild COVID-19 (a few samples of this study predate the infection). Cell type and time point are not known.

V gene TRBV20-1 combines with J gene TRBJ1-3; D uncertain. Trimming cost V 6 bases and J 0 bases, with 9 bases left between them. The CDR3 consists of 13 residues. Germline lookup yields CDR1 DFQATT and CDR2 SNEGSKA (reference sequence). The CDR3 region is CSAPDRSGNTIYF. The DNA of the CDR3 is TGCAGTGCCCCGGACCGCTCTGGAAACACCATATATTTT.

The rearrangement joins TRBV12-3 or TRBV12-4 to TRBJ2-3; TRBD1 agrees at 9 bases. J gave up 4 bases and V 5 bases, and 7 bases lay outside the gene matches. This CDR3 region has 15 residues. Here the CDR3 DNA reads TGTGCCAGCAGTGACACAGGGGGCGTCCCAGATACGCAGTATTTT. This sequence encodes CASSDTGGVPDTQYF.

This clonotype has only a few counts. The V and J genes are TRBV29-1 and TRBJ2-1; the D gene could be TRBD1 or TRBD2 (7 bases each). The CDR3 runs 12 residues. The V gene's germline CDR1 is SQVTM and CDR2 ANQGSEA. V was cut by 8 bases and J by 9 bases, with 17 bases left in between. In DNA, the CDR3 is TGCAGCTCCCGGCAGGGGGGGTCTGAGCAGTTCTTC. It specifies CSSRQGGSEQFF.

V gene TRBV4-3 combines with J gene TRBJ1-6; the match to TRBD1 covers 8 bases. The J segment lost 5 bases and the V segment lost 2 bases, leaving 2 bases of the junction unmatched. The length of the CDR3 is 15 residues. Per germline, CDR1 LGHNA and CDR2 YSLEER. This CDR3 reads CASSQLQGDNSPLHF. The CDR3 region has the DNA TGCGCCAGCAGCCAACTACAGGGGGATAATTCACCCCTCCACTTT.

This clonotype showed up just a few times. The rearrangement links TRBV7-3 to TRBJ2-3; 10 nucleotides line up with TRBD2. The ends lost 8 bases at V and 5 bases at J; junction bases unmatched: 1. The V gene's germline CDR1 is SGHTA and CDR2 FQGTGA. The CDR3 is made up of 12 amino acids. CDR3 in DNA: TGTGCCAGCGGGACTAGCGAAGATACGCAGTATTTT. This codes for CASGTSEDTQYF.

The chain combines TRBV20-1 with TRBJ1-6; D unresolved. Germline V gene data show CDR1 as DFQATT and CDR2 as SNEGSKA (reference sequence). The CDR3 sequence is 13 residues long. Trimming cost V 1 base and J 7 bases, with 8 bases left between them. CDR3 sequence reads: CSARGEPNSPLHF. In DNA form, the CDR3 reads TGCAGTGCTAGAGGAGAGCCAAATTCACCCCTCCACTTT.

This clonotype is a singleton in its sample. The chain employs TRBV2 and TRBJ2-5, with no clear D. V was cut by 8 bases and J by 5 bases, with 12 bases left in between. Germline V lookup: CDR1 SNHLY, CDR2 FYNNEI. The CDR3 is 12 amino acids. CDR3 DNA sequence: TGTGCCAGCTCGGGCACCAAGGAGACCCAGTACTTC. Translating gives CASSGTKETQYF.

There are a few counts of this clonotype. The chain links TRBV6-1 to TRBJ1-3; D remains unclear. CDR3 size: 16 residues. The V and J ends lost 1 base and 4 bases respectively, with 14 bases between them. CDR1 is MNHNS and CDR2 is SASEGT in the germline V gene. The CDR3 bases are TGTGCCAGCAGTGAAGGAATGGCAGTCTACGGAAACACCATATATTTT. Translated, it gives CASSEGMAVYGNTIYF.

This clonotype was seen a handful of times. CDR3 sequence reads: CASSLDPTGNYGYTF. The DNA for the CDR3 is TGCGCCAGCAGCTTGGATCCGACAGGGAACTATGGCTACACCTTC. This chain uses TRBV5-1 with TRBJ1-2, with 7 bases aligning to TRBD1. The germline V gene has CDR1 SGHRS and CDR2 YFSETQ. This CDR3 region has 15 residues. The junction had 4 bases not matched to a gene; V was cut back by 0 bases and J by 2 bases.

This clonotype has only a few counts. This chain links TRBV10-3 with TRBJ1-4; D not certain. Per the germline V gene, CDR1 is ENHRY and CDR2 is SYGVKD. CDR3 size: 14 residues. V lost 0 bases and J lost 7, with 9 bases in between. CDR3 loop: CAISESLAVEKLFF. The CDR3 nucleotides read TGTGCCATCAGTGAGTCGTTAGCGGTTGAAAAACTGTTTTTT.

This sequence joins TRBV11-2 and TRBJ1-6, with 8 bases matching TRBD1. This CDR3 has 15 residues. Germline loops: CDR1 SGHAT, CDR2 FQNNGV. The V segment lost 1 base and the J segment 7 bases; nucleotides outside the gene matches: 3. Here the CDR3 reads CASSLGPGGNSPLHF. The CDR3 nucleotides read TGTGCCAGCAGCTTAGGCCCAGGGGGCAATTCACCCCTCCACTTT.

This clonotype was picked up a small number of times. An end of the junction does not agree with germline; a read error may underlie this. The rearrangement joins TRBV4-1 to TRBJ1-1; D is perhaps TRBD1 (5 bases). Germline V CDR1 and CDR2: MGHRA, YSYEKL. The CDR3 spans 13 residues. CDR3 in DNA: TGCGCCAGCAGGCAAGGTCAGGGCAATGAAGCTTTCTTT. This sequence encodes CASRQGQGNEAFF.